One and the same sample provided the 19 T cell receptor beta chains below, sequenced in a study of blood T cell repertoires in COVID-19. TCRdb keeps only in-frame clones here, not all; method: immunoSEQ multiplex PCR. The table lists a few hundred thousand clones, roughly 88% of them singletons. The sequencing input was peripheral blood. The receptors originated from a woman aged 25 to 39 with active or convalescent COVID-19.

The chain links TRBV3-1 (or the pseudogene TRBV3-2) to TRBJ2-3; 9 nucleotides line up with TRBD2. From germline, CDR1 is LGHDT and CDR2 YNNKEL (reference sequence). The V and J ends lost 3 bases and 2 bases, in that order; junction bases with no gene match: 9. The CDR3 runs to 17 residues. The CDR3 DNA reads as TGTGCCAGCAGCCAGGGGGACGGGACTAGCCTCACAGATACGCAGTATTTT. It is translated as CASSQGDGTSLTDTQYF.

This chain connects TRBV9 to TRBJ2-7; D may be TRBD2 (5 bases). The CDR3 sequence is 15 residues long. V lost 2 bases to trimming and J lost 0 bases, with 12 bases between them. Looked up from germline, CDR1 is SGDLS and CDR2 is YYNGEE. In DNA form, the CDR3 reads TGTGCCAGCAGCGTGGACCCGGGGAGCTCCTACGAGCAGTACTTC. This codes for CASSVDPGSSYEQYF.

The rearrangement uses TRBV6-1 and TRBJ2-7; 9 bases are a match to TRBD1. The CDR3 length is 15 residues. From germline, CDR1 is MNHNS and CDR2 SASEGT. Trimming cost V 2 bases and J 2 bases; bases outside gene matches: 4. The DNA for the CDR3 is TGTGCCAGCAGTGAAAGCGACAGGGGGACCTACGAGCAGTACTTC. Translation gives CASSESDRGTYEQYF.

This CDR3 is CASSFRPREQQFF. CDR3 sequence (DNA): TGTGCCAGCAGCTTCCGACCTAGAGAGCAGCAGTTCTTC. The J gene is TRBJ2-1, the V gene TRBV14; D is uncertain. Germline V gives CDR1 SGHDN, CDR2 FVKESK. This CDR3 region has 13 residues. Trimming stripped 5 bases from V and 11 bases from J, with 16 bases between.

This CDR3 reads CATSDQGGAGYTF. CDR3 nucleotide sequence: TGTGCCACCAGTGATCAAGGGGGCGCGGGCTACACCTTC. The rearrangement joins TRBV24-1 to TRBJ1-2; 7 nucleotides agree with TRBD1. The CDR3 consists of 13 residues. V trimming: 3 bases; J trimming: 8 bases; junction bases outside the gene matches: 5. Germline V gene sequence: CDR1 KGHDR, CDR2 SFDVKD.

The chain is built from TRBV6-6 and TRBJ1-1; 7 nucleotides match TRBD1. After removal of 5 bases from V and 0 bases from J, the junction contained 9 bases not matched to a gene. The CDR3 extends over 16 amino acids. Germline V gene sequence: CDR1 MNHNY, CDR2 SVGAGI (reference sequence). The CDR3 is CASSRSTGTVNTEAFF. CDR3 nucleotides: TGTGCCAGCAGTCGATCGACAGGGACCGTGAACACTGAAGCTTTCTTT.

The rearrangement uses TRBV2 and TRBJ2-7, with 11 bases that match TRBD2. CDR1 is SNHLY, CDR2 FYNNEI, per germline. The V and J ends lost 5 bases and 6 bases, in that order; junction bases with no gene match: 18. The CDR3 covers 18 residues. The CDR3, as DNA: TGTGCCAGCAGTACTCTGACGGGAGGACTAGCGGGTTTGAGCGAGCAGTACTTC. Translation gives CASSTLTGGLAGLSEQYF.

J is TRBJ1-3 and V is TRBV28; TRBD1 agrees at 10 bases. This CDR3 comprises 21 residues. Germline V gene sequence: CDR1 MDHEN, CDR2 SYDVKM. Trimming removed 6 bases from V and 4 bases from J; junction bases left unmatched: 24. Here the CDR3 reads CASRPITPGTGAKSLGNTIYF. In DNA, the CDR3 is TGTGCCAGCAGACCTATTACCCCCGGGACAGGGGCCAAGAGTCTGGGAAACACCATATATTTT. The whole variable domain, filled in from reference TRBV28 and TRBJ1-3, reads DVKVTQSSRYLVKRTGEKVFLECVQDMDHENMFWYRQDPGLGLRLIYFSYDVKMKEKGDIPEGYSVSREKKERFSLILESASTNQTSMYLCASRPITPGTGAKSLGNTIYFGEGSWLTVV.

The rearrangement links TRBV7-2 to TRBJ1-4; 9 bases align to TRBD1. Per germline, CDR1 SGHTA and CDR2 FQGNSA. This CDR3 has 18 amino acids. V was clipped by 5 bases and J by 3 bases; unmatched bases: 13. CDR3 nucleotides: TGTGCCAGCAGCCCCCTCCGGACAGGGGTTATAGCTAATGAAAAACTGTTTTTT. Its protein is CASSPLRTGVIANEKLFF.

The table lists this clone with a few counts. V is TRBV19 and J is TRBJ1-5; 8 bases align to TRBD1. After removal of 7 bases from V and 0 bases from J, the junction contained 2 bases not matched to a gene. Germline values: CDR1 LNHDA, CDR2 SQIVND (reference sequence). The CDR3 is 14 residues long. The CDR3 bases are TGTGCCAGTATTGACAGGGGTAGCAATCAGCCCCAGCATTTT. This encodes CASIDRGSNQPQHF.

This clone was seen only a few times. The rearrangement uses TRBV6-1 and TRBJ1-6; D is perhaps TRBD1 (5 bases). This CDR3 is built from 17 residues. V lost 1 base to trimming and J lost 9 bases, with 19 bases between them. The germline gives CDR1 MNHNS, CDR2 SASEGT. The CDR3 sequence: CASSEVAAGTSSSPLHF. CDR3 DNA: TGTGCCAGCAGTGAAGTCGCGGCAGGGACTTCTAGTTCACCCCTCCACTTT.

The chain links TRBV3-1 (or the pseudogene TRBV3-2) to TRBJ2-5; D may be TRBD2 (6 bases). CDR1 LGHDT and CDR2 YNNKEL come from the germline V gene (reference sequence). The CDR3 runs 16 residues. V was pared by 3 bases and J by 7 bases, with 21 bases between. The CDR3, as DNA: TGTGCCAGCAGCCAGTGGTCCCGCGGGGTCCTGGGGACCCAGTACTTC. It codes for CASSQWSRGVLGTQYF.

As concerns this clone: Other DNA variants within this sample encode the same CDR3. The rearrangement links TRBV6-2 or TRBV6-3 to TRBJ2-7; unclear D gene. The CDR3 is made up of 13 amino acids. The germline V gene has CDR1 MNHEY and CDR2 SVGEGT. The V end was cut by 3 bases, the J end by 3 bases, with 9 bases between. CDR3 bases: TGTGCCAGCAGTTATGGGCAGAACTACGAGCAGTACTTC. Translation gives CASSYGQNYEQYF.

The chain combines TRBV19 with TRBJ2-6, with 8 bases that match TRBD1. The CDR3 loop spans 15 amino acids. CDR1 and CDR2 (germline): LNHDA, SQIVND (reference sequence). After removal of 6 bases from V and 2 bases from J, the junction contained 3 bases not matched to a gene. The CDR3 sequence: CASSIQGAGANVLTF. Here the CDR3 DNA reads TGTGCCAGTAGCATACAGGGGGCTGGGGCCAACGTCCTGACTTTC.

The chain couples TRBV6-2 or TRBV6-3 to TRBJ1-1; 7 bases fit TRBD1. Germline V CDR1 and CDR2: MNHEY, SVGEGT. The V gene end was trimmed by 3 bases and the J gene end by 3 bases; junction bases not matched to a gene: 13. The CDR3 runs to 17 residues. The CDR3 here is CASSYVNEQGYDTEAFF. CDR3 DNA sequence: TGTGCCAGCAGTTATGTGAATGAACAGGGGTACGACACTGAAGCTTTCTTT.

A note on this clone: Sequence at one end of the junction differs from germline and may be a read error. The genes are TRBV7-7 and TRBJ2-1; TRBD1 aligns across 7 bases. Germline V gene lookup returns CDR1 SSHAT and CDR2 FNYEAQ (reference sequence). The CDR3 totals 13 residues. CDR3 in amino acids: CASSADRYNEQFF. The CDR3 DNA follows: TGTGCTAGCAGCGCGGACAGGTACAATGAGCAGTTCTTC.

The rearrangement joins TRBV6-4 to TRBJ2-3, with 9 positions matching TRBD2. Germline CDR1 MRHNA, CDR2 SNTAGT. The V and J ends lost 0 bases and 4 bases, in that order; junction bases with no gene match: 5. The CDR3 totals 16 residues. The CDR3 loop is CASSDSGSGGPDTQYF. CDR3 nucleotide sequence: TGTGCCAGCAGTGACTCGGGTAGCGGGGGACCAGATACGCAGTATTTT.

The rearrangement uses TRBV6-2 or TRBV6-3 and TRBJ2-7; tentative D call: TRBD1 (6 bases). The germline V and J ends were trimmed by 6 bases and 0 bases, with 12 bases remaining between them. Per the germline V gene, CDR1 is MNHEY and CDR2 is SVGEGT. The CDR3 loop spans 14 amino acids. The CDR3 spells CASSHGQSSYEQYF. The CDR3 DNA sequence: TGTGCCAGCAGCCACGGACAGAGCTCCTACGAGCAGTACTTC.

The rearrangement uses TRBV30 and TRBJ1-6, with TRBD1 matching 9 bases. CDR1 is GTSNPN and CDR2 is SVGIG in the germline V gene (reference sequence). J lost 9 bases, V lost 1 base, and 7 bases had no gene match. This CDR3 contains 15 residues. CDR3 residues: CAWSDGGTGISPLHF. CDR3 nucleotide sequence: TGTGCCTGGAGTGACGGGGGGACAGGGATTTCACCCCTCCACTTT.